The 14 T cell receptor beta chains reported below all come from one sample, sequenced in a study of T cell changes during pregnancy in multiple sclerosis. Sequenced by immunoSEQ multiplex PCR; TCRdb stores in-frame clones only, minus some. In the table there are some 100,000 clones, about 92% of which are singletons. This specimen was peripheral blood, taken in the second trimester of pregnancy. The receptors were sampled from a female donor with multiple sclerosis, enrolled in a pregnancy study.

In this sample, this clone turned up once. This rearrangement joins TRBV7-2 to TRBJ2-3; D may be TRBD2 (5 bases). CDR1 SGHTA and CDR2 FQGNSA come from the germline V gene. The CDR3 consists of 15 residues. Trimming took off 2 bases at V and 1 base at J, with 10 bases between the two ends. CDR3 sequence: CASSLTPAGTDTQYF. CDR3 nucleotide sequence: TGTGCCAGCAGCTTAACCCCAGCGGGCACAGATACGCAGTATTTT.

This rearrangement joins TRBV6-1 to TRBJ1-5, with D perhaps matching TRBD1 (6 bases). The CDR3 length is 12 residues. Trimming took off 10 bases at V and 3 bases at J, with 10 bases between the two ends. Germline V CDR1 and CDR2: MNHNS, SASEGT. In DNA form, the CDR3 reads TGTGCCACATACAGGGCCAATCAGCCCCAGCATTTT. Its translation is CATYRANQPQHF.

The rearrangement links TRBV9 to TRBJ1-1; no clear D gene. Germline CDR1 and CDR2: SGDLS and YYNGEE. Trimming stripped 0 bases from V and 11 bases from J, with 14 bases between. CDR3 length: 13 residues. This CDR3 is CASSVADIGEAFF. CDR3 DNA sequence: TGTGCCAGCAGCGTAGCTGATATAGGAGAGGCTTTCTTT.

The sample holds one count of this clone. The chain joins TRBV5-1 to TRBJ1-2; the D is unclear. CDR3 length equals 13 residues. Deletions cut 4 bases from V and 4 bases from J, with 11 bases between. Germline CDR1 reads SGHRS; CDR2 reads YFSETQ. The DNA of the CDR3 is TGCGCCAGCAGCATAGACAACTTCTATGGCTACACCTTC. Its translation: CASSIDNFYGYTF.

This rearrangement joins TRBV27 to TRBJ1-1; D gene uncertain. This CDR3 contains 11 residues. Germline V gene sequence: CDR1 MNHEY, CDR2 SMNVEV (reference sequence). CDR3 region: CAAGKATEAFF. Here the CDR3 DNA reads TGTGCGGCAGGTAAAGCCACTGAAGCTTTCTTT.

The chain uses TRBV5-4 and TRBJ2-5; 7 nucleotides line up with TRBD1. The CDR3 is 14 residues long. From germline, CDR1 is SGHNT and CDR2 YYREEE (reference sequence). J was trimmed by 3 bases and V by 5 bases; bases with no gene match: 7. The CDR3 loop is CASRAETGEETQYF. The CDR3 DNA reads TGTGCCAGCAGGGCGGAAACAGGGGAAGAGACCCAGTACTTC.

J is TRBJ1-5 and V is TRBV19; possible D gene TRBD1, 5 bases. Looked up from germline, CDR1 is LNHDA and CDR2 is SQIVND (reference sequence). V lost 7 bases, J lost 2 bases, and 15 bases lay in between. The CDR3 totals 15 residues. The CDR3 region has the DNA TGTGCCAGTACCCCGGACGGGGGTGGCAATCAGCCCCAGCATTTT. As protein: CASTPDGGGNQPQHF.

The gene calls are TRBV29-1 and TRBJ1-1, with D tentatively TRBD1 (5 bases). Deletions cut 5 bases from V and 0 bases from J, with 16 bases between. CDR3 length: 15 residues. Germline CDR1 and CDR2: SQVTM and ANQGSEA. The CDR3 here is CSVTPGGGMNTEAFF. CDR3 nucleotides: TGCAGCGTTACCCCTGGGGGGGGTATGAACACTGAAGCTTTCTTT.

The chain combines TRBV6-1 with TRBJ1-1; 7 bases line up with TRBD1. Germline assignment: CDR1 MNHNS and CDR2 SASEGT. V was clipped by 4 bases and J by 1 base; unmatched bases: 3. CDR3 size: 14 residues. The DNA of the CDR3 is TGTGCCAGCAGTGCCCGGGACAGGAACACTGAAGCTTTCTTT. This translates into CASSARDRNTEAFF.

The chain combines TRBV30 with TRBJ1-2; no firm D call. The CDR3 has 11 amino acids. From germline, CDR1 is GTSNPN and CDR2 SVGIG (reference sequence). Between the trimmed V and J ends, which lost 2 bases and 8 bases, there was a span of 9 bases. This chain's CDR3 is CAWSKLYGYTF. CDR3 coding DNA: TGTGCCTGGAGTAAACTCTACGGCTACACCTTC.

The V gene is TRBV2, the J gene TRBJ2-5; a possible D gene is TRBD1 (5 bases). Trimming removed 4 bases from V and 2 bases from J, with 11 bases in between. This CDR3 contains 14 residues. Germline V gives CDR1 SNHLY, CDR2 FYNNEI. CDR3 DNA sequence: TGTGCCAGCAGTGGGTCAGGGTTACAAGAGACCCAGTACTTC. Translated: CASSGSGLQETQYF.

This chain uses TRBV7-9 with TRBJ2-7, with D perhaps TRBD2 (5 bases). Germline V CDR1 and CDR2: SEHNR, FQNEAQ (reference sequence). CDR3 size: 13 residues. Trimming pared 2 bases from V and 5 bases from J, leaving 10 bases between. The CDR3 loop reads CASSLRGIDEQYF. The CDR3 nucleotides are TGTGCCAGCAGCTTAAGAGGGATCGACGAGCAGTACTTC.

The rearrangement links TRBV29-1 to TRBJ1-1; D gene uncertain. Germline V CDR1 and CDR2: SQVTM, ANQGSEA. The CDR3 contains 13 residues. The V end was cut by 2 bases, the J end by 5 bases, with 12 bases between. CDR3: CSVELGRGTEAFF. DNA of the CDR3: TGCAGCGTTGAACTGGGTAGAGGAACTGAAGCTTTCTTT.

This chain uses TRBV7-9 with TRBJ1-5; TRBD1 agrees at 9 bases. CDR1 is SEHNR, CDR2 FQNEAQ, per germline (reference sequence). The CDR3 consists of 14 residues. V lost 0 bases to trimming and J lost 7 bases; unmatched junction nucleotides: 1. CDR3 region: CASSLADRGQPQHF. The DNA for the CDR3 is TGTGCCAGCAGCTTAGCGGACAGGGGCCAGCCCCAGCATTTT.